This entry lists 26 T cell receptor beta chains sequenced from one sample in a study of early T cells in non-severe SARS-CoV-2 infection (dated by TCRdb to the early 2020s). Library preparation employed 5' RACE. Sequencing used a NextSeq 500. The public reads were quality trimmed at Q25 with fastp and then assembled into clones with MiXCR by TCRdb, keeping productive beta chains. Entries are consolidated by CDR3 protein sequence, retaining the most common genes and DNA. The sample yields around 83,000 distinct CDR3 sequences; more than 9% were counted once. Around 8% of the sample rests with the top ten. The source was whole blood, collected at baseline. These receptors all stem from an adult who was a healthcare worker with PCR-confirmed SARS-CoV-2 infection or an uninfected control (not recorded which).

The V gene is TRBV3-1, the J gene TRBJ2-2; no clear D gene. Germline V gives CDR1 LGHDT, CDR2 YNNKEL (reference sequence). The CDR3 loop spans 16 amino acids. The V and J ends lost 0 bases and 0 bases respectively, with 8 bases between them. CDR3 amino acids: CASSQETLANTGELFF. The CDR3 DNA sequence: TGTGCCAGCAGCCAAGAGACACTGGCGAACACCGGGGAGCTGTTTTTT.

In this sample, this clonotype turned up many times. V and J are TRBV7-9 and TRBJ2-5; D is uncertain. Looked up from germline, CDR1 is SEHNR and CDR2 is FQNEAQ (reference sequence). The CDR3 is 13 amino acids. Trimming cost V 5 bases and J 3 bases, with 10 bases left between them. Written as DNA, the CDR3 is TGTGCCAGCAGCCGTGGCGGCAAAGAGACCCAGTACTTC. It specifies CASSRGGKETQYF.

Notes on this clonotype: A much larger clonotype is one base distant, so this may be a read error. CDR3 in DNA: TGTGCCAGCAGTTTCCGAGAGACCCAGTACTTC. Translated, it gives CASSFRETQYF. This chain joins TRBV28 and TRBJ2-5; D is undetermined. Trimming removed 3 bases from V and 4 bases from J, with 3 bases in between. The CDR3 runs 11 residues. Germline V gene data show CDR1 as MDHEN and CDR2 as SYDVKM.

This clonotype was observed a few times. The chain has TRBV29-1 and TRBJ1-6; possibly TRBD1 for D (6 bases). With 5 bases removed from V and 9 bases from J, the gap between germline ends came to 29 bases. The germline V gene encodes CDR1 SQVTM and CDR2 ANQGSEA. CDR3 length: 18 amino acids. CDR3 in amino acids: CSVNEESPHRVPRSPLHF. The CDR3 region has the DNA TGCAGCGTTAACGAAGAGTCCCCACACAGGGTCCCTCGTTCACCCCTCCACTTT.

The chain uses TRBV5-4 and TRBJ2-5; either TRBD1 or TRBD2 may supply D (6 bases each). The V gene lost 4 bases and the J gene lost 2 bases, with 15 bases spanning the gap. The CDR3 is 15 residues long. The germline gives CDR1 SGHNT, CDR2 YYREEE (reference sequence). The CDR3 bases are TGTGCCAGCAGCCCGTGGGGGGCAGGACAAGAGACCCAGTACTTC. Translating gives CASSPWGAGQETQYF.

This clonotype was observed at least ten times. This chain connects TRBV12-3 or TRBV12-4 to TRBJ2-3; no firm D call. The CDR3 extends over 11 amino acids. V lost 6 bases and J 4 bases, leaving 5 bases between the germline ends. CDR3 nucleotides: TGTGCCAGCAGCGAGGCAGATACGCAGTATTTT. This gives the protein CASSEADTQYF.

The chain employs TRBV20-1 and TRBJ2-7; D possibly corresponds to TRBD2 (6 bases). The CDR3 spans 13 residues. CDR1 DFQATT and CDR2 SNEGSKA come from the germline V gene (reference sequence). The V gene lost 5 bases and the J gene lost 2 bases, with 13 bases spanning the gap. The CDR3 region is CSAPRGGTYEQYF. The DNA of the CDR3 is TGCAGTGCTCCTAGGGGCGGGACCTACGAGCAGTACTTC.

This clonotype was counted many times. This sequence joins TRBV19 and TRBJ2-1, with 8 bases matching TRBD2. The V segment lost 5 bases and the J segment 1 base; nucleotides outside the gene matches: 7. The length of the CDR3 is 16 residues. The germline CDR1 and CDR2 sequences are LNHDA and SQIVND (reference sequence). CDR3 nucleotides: TGTGCCAGTAGTCCTTCGGCGGGAGGTTCCTACAATGAGCAGTTCTTC. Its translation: CASSPSAGGSYNEQFF. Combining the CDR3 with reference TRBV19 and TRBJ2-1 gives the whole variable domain DGGITQSPKYLFRKEGQNVTLSCEQNLNHDAMYWYRQDPGQGLRLIYYSQIVNDFQKGDIAEGYSVSREKKESFPLTVTSAQKNPTAFYLCASSPSAGGSYNEQFFGPGTRLTVL.

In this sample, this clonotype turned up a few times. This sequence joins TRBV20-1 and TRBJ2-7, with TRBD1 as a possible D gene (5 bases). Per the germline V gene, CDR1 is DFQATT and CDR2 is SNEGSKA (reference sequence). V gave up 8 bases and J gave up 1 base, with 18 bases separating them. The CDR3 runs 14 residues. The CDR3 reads CSLEPDKNSYEQYF. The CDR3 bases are TGCAGTCTCGAGCCGGACAAAAATTCCTACGAGCAGTACTTC.

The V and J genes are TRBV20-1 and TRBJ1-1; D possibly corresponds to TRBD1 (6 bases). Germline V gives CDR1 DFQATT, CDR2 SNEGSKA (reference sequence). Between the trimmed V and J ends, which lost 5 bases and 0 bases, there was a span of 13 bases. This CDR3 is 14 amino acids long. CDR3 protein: CSADMTGMNTEAFF. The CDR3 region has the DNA TGCAGTGCTGATATGACAGGAATGAACACTGAAGCTTTCTTT.

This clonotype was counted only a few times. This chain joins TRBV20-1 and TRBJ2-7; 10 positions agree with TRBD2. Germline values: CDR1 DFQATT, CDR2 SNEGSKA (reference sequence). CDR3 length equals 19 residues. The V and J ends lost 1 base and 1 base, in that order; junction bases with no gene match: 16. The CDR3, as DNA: TGCAGTGCTAGAGTAGAAGTAGCGGGAGGCTCATTTTCATCCTACGAGCAGTACTTC. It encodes CSARVEVAGGSFSSYEQYF.

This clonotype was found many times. The CDR3 sequence is CASSFASGYRRSKNNEQFF. CDR3 DNA: TGTGCCAGCAGTTTTGCTAGCGGTTACCGACGTTCAAAGAACAATGAGCAGTTCTTC. V gene TRBV28 combines with J gene TRBJ2-1; 7 bases fit TRBD2. This CDR3 has 19 amino acids. V lost 3 bases and J lost 5; bases outside the gene matches: 19. The V gene's germline CDR1 is MDHEN and CDR2 SYDVKM.

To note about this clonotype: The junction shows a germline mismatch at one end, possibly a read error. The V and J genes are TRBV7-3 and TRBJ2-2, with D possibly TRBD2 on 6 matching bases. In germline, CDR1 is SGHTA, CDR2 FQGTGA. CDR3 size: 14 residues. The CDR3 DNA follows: TGTGCCAGCAGCCCCTCTAGCGTCACCGGGGAGCTATTTTTT. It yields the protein CASSPSSVTGELFF.

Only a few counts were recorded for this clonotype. The CDR3 here is CASSPSDRIAFF. CDR3 coding DNA: TGTGCCAGCTCACCATCAGACAGGATAGCTTTCTTT. The chain recombines TRBV18 with TRBJ1-1, with D possibly being TRBD1 (6 bases). The CDR3 totals 12 residues. V was clipped by 2 bases and J by 10 bases, with 11 bases between them. Per the germline V gene, CDR1 is KGHSH and CDR2 is LQKENI.

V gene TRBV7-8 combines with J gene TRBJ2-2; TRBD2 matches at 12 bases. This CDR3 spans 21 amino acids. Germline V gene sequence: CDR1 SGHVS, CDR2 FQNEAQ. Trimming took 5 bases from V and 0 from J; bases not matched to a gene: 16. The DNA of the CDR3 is TGTGCCAGCAGCCCCCGACTAGCGGGAGTCAGTGGGACCCCGAACACCGGGGAGCTGTTTTTT. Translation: CASSPRLAGVSGTPNTGELFF.

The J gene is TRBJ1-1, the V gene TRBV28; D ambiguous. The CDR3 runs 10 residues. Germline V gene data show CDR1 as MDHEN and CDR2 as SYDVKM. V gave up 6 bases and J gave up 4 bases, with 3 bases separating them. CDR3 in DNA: TGTGCCAGCAGAGGCACTGAAGCTTTCTTT. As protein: CASRGTEAFF.

In nucleotides, the CDR3 is TGTGCCACCAGCAGGCCCGAGGGGGACCCCTATGGCTACACCTTC. Amino acid sequence: CATSRPEGDPYGYTF. The V and J genes are TRBV15 and TRBJ1-2, with a possible D match to TRBD1 (6 bases). Germline V lookup: CDR1 LNHNV, CDR2 YYDKDF (reference sequence). Trimming cost V 3 bases and J 4 bases, with 15 bases left between them. The CDR3 loop spans 15 amino acids.

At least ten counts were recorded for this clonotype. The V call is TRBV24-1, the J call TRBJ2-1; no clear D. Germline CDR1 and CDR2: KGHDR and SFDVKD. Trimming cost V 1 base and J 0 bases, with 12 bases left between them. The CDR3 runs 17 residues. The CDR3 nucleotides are TGTGCCACCAGTGATTTCCGCGGCTTCAACTCCTACAATGAGCAGTTCTTC. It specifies CATSDFRGFNSYNEQFF.

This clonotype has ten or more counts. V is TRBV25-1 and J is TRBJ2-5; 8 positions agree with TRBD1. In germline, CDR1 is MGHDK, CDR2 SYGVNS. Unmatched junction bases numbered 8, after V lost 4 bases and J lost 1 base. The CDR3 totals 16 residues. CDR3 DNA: TGTGCCAGCAGTGGGCGGACAGGGTTTATCCAAGAGACCCAGTACTTC. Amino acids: CASSGRTGFIQETQYF.

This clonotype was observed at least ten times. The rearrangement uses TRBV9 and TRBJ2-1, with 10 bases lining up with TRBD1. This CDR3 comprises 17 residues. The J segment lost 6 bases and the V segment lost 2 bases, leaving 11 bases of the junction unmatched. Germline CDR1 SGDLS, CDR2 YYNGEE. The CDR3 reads CASSVNPPGQGLNEQFF. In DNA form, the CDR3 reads TGTGCCAGCAGCGTCAATCCCCCGGGACAGGGGCTCAATGAGCAGTTCTTC.

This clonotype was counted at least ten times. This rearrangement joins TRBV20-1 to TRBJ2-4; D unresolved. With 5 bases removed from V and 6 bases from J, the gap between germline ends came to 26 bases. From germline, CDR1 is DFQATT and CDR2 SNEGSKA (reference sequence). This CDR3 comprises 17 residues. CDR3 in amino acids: CSAGLRSGSQHGNIQYF. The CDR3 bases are TGCAGTGCTGGCTTGAGATCGGGCAGTCAACATGGAAACATTCAGTACTTC.

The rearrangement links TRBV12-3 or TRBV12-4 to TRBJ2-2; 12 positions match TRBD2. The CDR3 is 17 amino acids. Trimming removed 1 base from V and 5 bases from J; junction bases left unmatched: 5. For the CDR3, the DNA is TGTGCCAGCAGTTTAGGACTAGCGGGAGATGTTACCGGGGAGCTGTTTTTT. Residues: CASSLGLAGDVTGELFF.

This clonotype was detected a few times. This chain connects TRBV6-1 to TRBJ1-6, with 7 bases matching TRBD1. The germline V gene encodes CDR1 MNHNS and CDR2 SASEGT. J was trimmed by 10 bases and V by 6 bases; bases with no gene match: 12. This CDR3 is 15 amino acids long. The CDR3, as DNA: TGTGCCAGCAGCAAAGCGACAGGGATCTCATCACCCCTCCACTTT. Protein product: CASSKATGISSPLHF.

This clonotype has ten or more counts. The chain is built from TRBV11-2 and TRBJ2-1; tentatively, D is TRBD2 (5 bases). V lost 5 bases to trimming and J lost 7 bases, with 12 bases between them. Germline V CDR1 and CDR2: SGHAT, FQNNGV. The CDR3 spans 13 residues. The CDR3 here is CASSKLRGNEQFF. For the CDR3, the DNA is TGTGCCAGCAGCAAGCTACGGGGAAATGAGCAGTTCTTC.

CDR3 sequence reads: CASRDTASYEQYF. The DNA for the CDR3 is TGCGCCAGCAGAGACACTGCCTCCTACGAGCAGTACTTC. This sequence joins TRBV5-1 and TRBJ2-7; D is ambiguous. The CDR3 has 13 residues. V lost 5 bases and J 0 bases, leaving 9 bases between the germline ends. The germline V gene has CDR1 SGHRS and CDR2 YFSETQ.

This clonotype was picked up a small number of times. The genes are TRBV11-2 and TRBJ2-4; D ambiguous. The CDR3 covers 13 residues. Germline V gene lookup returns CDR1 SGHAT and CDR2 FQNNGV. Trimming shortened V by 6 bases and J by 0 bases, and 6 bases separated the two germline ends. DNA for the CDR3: TGTGCCAGCAGGGGGTTAGCCAAAAACATTCAGTACTTC. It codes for CASRGLAKNIQYF.